This T cell receptor (beta chain) was found in a study of shared clonotypes between healthy human individuals. Produced via immunoSEQ multiplex PCR; TCRdb's table is partial and in-frame only. The table shows fewer than 600,000 clones, with 70% to 80% occurring only once. The CDR3 runs 17 residues. J gave up 1 base and V 1 base, and 5 bases lay outside the gene matches. Germline CDR1 reads SGHVS; CDR2 reads FQNEAQ. Specimen: PBMCs. The TCR originated in a woman in her 40s in good health. Some clones in this sample may be carry-over from other donors' samples. The chain carries TRBV7-8 and TRBJ2-1; TRBD1 agrees at 9 bases. DNA of the CDR3: TGTGCCAGCAGCTTAGGGGGGACAGGGTTATCCTACAATGAGCAGTTCTTC. Encoded protein: CASSLGGTGLSYNEQFF.